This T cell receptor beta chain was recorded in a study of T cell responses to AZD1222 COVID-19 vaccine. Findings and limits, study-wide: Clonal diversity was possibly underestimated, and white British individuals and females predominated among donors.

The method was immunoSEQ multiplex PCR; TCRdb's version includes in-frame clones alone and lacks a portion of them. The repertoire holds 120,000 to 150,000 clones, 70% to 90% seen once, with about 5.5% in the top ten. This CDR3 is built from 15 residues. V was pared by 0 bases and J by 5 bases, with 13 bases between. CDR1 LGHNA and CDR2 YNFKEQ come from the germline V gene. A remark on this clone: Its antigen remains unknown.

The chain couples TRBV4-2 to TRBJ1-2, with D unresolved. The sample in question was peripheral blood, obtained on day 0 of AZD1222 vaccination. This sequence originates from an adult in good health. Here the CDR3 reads CASSQEVGSRYGYTF. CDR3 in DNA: TGTGCCAGCAGCCAAGAAGTTGGCAGTCGGTATGGCTACACCTTC.